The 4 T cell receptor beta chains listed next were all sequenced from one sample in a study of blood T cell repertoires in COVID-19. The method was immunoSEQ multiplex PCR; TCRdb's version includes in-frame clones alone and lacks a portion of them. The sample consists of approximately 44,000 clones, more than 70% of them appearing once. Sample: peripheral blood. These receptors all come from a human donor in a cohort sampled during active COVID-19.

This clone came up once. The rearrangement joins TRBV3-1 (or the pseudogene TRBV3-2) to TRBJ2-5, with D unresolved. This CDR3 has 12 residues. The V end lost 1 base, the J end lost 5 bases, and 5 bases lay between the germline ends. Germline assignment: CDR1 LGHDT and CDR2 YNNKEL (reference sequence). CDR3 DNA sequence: TGTGCCAGCAGCCAAGCACGGGAGACCCAGTACTTC. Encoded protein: CASSQARETQYF.

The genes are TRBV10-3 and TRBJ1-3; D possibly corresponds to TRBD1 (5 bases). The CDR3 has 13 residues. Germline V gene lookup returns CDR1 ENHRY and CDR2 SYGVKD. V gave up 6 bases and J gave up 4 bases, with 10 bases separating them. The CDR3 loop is CAISAGPGNTIYF. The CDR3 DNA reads TGTGCCATCAGCGCGGGGCCGGGAAACACCATATATTTT.

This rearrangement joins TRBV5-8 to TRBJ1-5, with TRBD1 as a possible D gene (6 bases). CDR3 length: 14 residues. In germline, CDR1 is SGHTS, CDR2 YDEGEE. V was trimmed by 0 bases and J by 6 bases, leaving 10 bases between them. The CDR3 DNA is TGTGCCAGCAGCTTGGGACAGGAAGGTCAGCCCCAGCATTTT. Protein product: CASSLGQEGQPQHF.

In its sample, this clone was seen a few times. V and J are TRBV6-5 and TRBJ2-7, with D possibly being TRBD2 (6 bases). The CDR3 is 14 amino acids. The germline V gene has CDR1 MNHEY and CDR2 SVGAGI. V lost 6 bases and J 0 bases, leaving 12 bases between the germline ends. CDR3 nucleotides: TGTGCCAGCAGCCCCTCGGGGGTCTCCTACGAGCAGTACTTC. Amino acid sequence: CASSPSGVSYEQYF.